Listed below are T cell receptor beta chains from one sample, sequenced in a study of T cell repertoires in ileal Crohn's disease. Measured with immunoSEQ multiplex PCR; TCRdb has only the in-frame clones, and not every one. The sample has roughly 2,300 clones, around 96% seen once. Sequencing input: ileal tissue. Source of these receptors: an adult with Crohn's disease. CDR3s include the opening cysteine and the closing phenylalanine or tryptophan. A D gene is named only where the DNA matches it firmly. Expanded clones are given a class, and other clones once, few, many or no size at all.

j_call clone_size d_call v_call cdr3_aa cdr3_nt
TRBJ2-7 NA NA TRBV21-1 CASAGFAEQYF TGTGCCAGCGCAGGGTTTGCCGAGCAGTACTTC
TRBJ2-1 NA NA TRBV28 CATHSWSSYNEQFF TGTGCCACCCATAGCTGGAGCTCCTACAATGAGCAGTTCTTC
TRBJ2-7 NA NA TRBV5-6 CASSFPDWSSYEQYF TGTGCCAGCAGCTTCCCGGACTGGAGCTCCTACGAGCAGTACTTC
TRBJ2-3 NA NA TRBV29-1 CSGDSVGSDTQYF TGCAGCGGTGACAGCGTCGGCTCAGATACGCAGTATTTT
TRBJ2-7 NA TRBD2 TRBV5-4 CASSLDRPSGIPYEQYF TGTGCCAGCAGCTTGGATCGTCCTAGCGGGATCCCCTACGAGCAGTACTTC
TRBJ1-1 NA TRBD1 TRBV6-6 CASSTTGAAWAFF TGTGCCAGCAGTACGACAGGGGCGGCGTGGGCTTTCTTT
TRBJ1-2 NA NA TRBV20-1 CSVNRDGYTF TGCAGTGTGAATCGAGATGGCTACACCTTC
TRBJ1-2 NA TRBD1 TRBV6-6 CASRQGDGYTF TGTGCCAGCAGACAGGGGGATGGCTACACCTTC
TRBJ2-5 NA TRBD2 TRBV9 CASSVSGGPQETQYF TGTGCCAGCAGCGTATCGGGGGGGCCCCAAGAGACCCAGTACTTC
TRBJ1-6 NA TRBD1 TRBV7-9 CASSVPGQGVNSPLHF TGTGCCAGCAGCGTTCCGGGACAGGGCGTAAATTCACCCCTCCACTTT
TRBJ1-1 NA NA TRBV11-3 CASSSVGDTEAFF TGTGCCAGCAGCTCCGTAGGGGACACTGAAGCTTTCTTT
TRBJ2-5 NA TRBD1 TRBV9 CASSAGDRGRETQYF TGTGCCAGCAGCGCAGGGGACAGGGGGCGAGAGACCCAGTACTTC
TRBJ1-1 NA NA TRBV5-4 CASRTEAFF TGTGCCAGCAGAACAGAAGCTTTCTTT
TRBJ1-5 NA TRBD1 TRBV19 CASSPTGSSNQPQHF TGTGCCAGTAGCCCGACAGGGTCTAGTAATCAGCCCCAGCATTTT
TRBJ1-5 NA TRBD1 TRBV27 CASSTGGLDQPQHF TGTGCCAGCAGTACAGGGGGCCTCGATCAGCCCCAGCATTTT
TRBJ2-5 NA NA TRBV2 CASSEPGSGGSRAQYF TGTGCCAGCAGTGAACCCGGGTCTGGGGGGAGTAGGGCCCAGTACTTC
TRBJ2-1 NA NA TRBV11-2 CASSRGGNEQFF TGTGCCAGCAGCAGGGGGGGGAATGAGCAGTTCTTC
TRBJ1-5 once TRBD1 TRBV28 CASRPSTGDERQPQHF TGTGCCAGCAGGCCGTCGACAGGGGATGAGCGTCAGCCCCAGCATTTT
TRBJ1-5 NA TRBD1 TRBV7-8 CASSTTSGTGGSPQHF TGTGCCAGCAGCACCACCTCCGGGACAGGGGGCTCCCCCCAGCATTTT
TRBJ1-3 NA NA TRBV11-2 CASSLSNSGNTIYF TGTGCCAGCAGCTTATCTAACTCTGGAAACACCATATATTTT
TRBJ2-1 NA TRBD1 TRBV11-3 CASSLGTGGYNEQFF TGTGCCAGCAGCTTAGGGACAGGGGGTTACAATGAGCAGTTCTTC
TRBJ1-2 NA NA TRBV14 CARDRAGVGYGYTF TGTGCCAGGGACCGGGCGGGGGTAGGCTATGGCTACACCTTC
TRBJ2-3 NA TRBD1 TRBV19 CASRDRGLSTDTQYF TGTGCCAGTAGGGACAGGGGCCTAAGCACAGATACGCAGTATTTT
TRBJ1-5 NA TRBD1 TRBV4-1 CASSQPVIMTGVGQPQHF TGCGCCAGCAGCCAACCCGTTATCATGACAGGGGTTGGGCAGCCCCAGCATTTT
TRBJ1-1 NA NA TRBV19 CASTTGLLDIWGAEAFF TGTGCCAGTACTACCGGATTATTAGACATATGGGGGGCTGAAGCTTTCTTT
TRBJ2-7 NA NA TRBV19 CASTPTGTSSYEQYF TGTGCCAGTACCCCGACAGGAACCAGCTCCTACGAGCAGTACTTC
TRBJ1-1 NA NA TRBV2 CASSVREGRPNTEAFF TGTGCCAGCAGTGTAAGGGAGGGTCGTCCGAACACTGAAGCTTTCTTT
TRBJ2-1 NA TRBD2 TRBV25-1 CASSGLAGGFGQFF TGTGCCAGCAGTGGACTAGCGGGAGGCTTTGGGCAGTTCTTC
TRBJ1-4 NA NA TRBV11-2 CASSLTPNRGEKLFF TGTGCCAGCAGCTTAACGCCTAACCGTGGTGAAAAACTGTTTTTT
TRBJ1-4 NA NA TRBV7-9 CASSPGLAMVKEKLFF TGTGCCAGCAGCCCAGGTTTGGCAATGGTTAAAGAAAAACTGTTTTTT
TRBJ2-3 NA NA TRBV4-1 CASSQAGVMDTQYF TGCGCCAGCAGCCAAGCCGGAGTTATGGATACGCAGTATTTT
TRBJ2-1 NA NA TRBV5-4 CASSPGRGGYEQFF TGTGCCAGCAGTCCCGGACGGGGAGGCTATGAGCAGTTCTTC
TRBJ2-5 NA NA TRBV11-3 CASRDVGEETQYF TGTGCCAGCCGGGATGTTGGAGAAGAGACCCAGTACTTC
TRBJ1-5 NA NA TRBV27 CASSLTGFGNQPQHF TGTGCCAGCAGTTTGACGGGGTTTGGCAATCAGCCCCAGCATTTT
TRBJ1-3 NA TRBD1 TRBV2 CASRRKRDRGDGNTIYF TGTGCCAGCAGAAGAAAAAGGGACAGGGGCGATGGAAACACCATATATTTT
TRBJ1-1 NA NA TRBV7-6 CASSFVGGTEAFF TGTGCCAGCAGCTTTGTGGGGGGCACTGAAGCTTTCTTT
TRBJ2-5 NA NA TRBV2 CASSAGFAETQYF TGTGCCAGCAGTGCGGGATTTGCGGAGACCCAGTACTTC
TRBJ2-2 once NA TRBV11-2 CASSSFVFGAGTGELFF TGTGCCAGCAGCTCCTTTGTCTTCGGGGCGGGGACCGGGGAGCTGTTTTTT
TRBJ2-7 NA NA TRBV7-9 CASIRPRGGMREQYF TGTGCCAGCATTCGGCCCCGGGGCGGGATGCGAGAGCAGTACTTC
TRBJ1-1 NA NA TRBV10-3 CAISESGSGKAFF TGTGCCATCAGTGAGTCTGGATCGGGGAAGGCTTTCTTT
TRBJ2-1 NA NA TRBV9 CASSVGRGYNEQFF TGTGCCAGCAGCGTCGGGCGAGGGTACAATGAGCAGTTCTTC
TRBJ2-5 once TRBD2 TRBV5-4 CASSPSSGLAVETQYF TGTGCCAGCAGCCCAAGCTCGGGACTAGCGGTAGAGACCCAGTACTTC
TRBJ2-6 NA TRBD2 TRBV7-9 CASASLAGGSSGANVLTF TGTGCCAGCGCCTCTCTAGCGGGGGGTTCCTCTGGGGCCAACGTCCTGACTTTC
TRBJ1-4 NA TRBD1 TRBV27 CASSLGTGSNEKLFF TGTGCCAGCAGTTTAGGGACAGGGTCTAATGAAAAACTGTTTTTT
TRBJ1-5 NA TRBD1 TRBV6-4 CASRPQGISTQHF TGTGCCAGCAGACCACAGGGGATCTCGACCCAGCATTTT
TRBJ1-1 NA NA TRBV5-4 CASSYGGLDLIEAFF TGTGCCAGCAGCTATGGGGGCCTGGACCTGATTGAAGCTTTCTTT
TRBJ1-2 NA TRBD1 TRBV5-1 CASSEDTGGLYGYTF TGCGCCAGCAGCGAGGACACAGGGGGTTTATACGGCTACACCTTC
TRBJ2-1 NA NA TRBV21-1 CASSKDGDHNEQFF TGTGCCAGCAGCAAAGATGGAGACCACAATGAGCAGTTCTTC
TRBJ2-3 NA NA TRBV7-6 CASRAGLTDTQYF TGTGCCAGCCGGGCAGGACTGACAGATACGCAGTATTTT
TRBJ1-5 once NA TRBV11-2 CASSGDINQPQHF TGTGCCAGCAGCGGGGACATCAATCAGCCCCAGCATTTT
TRBJ1-1 NA NA TRBV5-5 CASSFAEMNTEAFF TGTGCCAGCAGCTTCGCAGAAATGAACACTGAAGCTTTCTTT
TRBJ2-7 NA TRBD1 TRBV2 CASGQGYEQYF TGTGCCAGCGGACAGGGCTACGAGCAGTACTTC